The source of this T cell receptor (beta chain) is a study of Ad26.COV2.S vaccination and SARS-CoV-2 variants. Study in general: The Ad26.COV2.S arm of the COV1001 trial was where the donor was placed.

The V gene's germline CDR1 is SNHLY and CDR2 FYNNEI. The length of the CDR3 is 15 residues. V lost 6 bases, J lost 0 bases, and 8 bases stayed unmatched. The method was immunoSEQ multiplex PCR; TCRdb's version includes in-frame clones alone and lacks a portion of them. The data show roughly 250,000 clones, with about 83% seen just once and less than 3.5% held by the top ten. This sample's treatment: some 20 received Ad26.COV2.S at low or high dose, single or two shots; about five received placebo; per-sample allocation not given. Samples were taken on day 63 after the first vaccine or placebo injection. Spike of the Wuhan-strain SARS-CoV-2 was expressed by an Ad26 vector, which formed the vaccine.

The sample in question was peripheral blood, obtained in a trial of Ad26.COV2.S vaccine versus placebo. This chain links TRBV2 with TRBJ2-7; 7 bases fit TRBD1. The sequence derives from a person aged 18-65 years who received the Ad26.COV2.S COVID-19 vaccine or a placebo. The CDR3 sequence is CASRAGQASSYEQYF. CDR3 in DNA: TGTGCCAGCAGAGCAGGACAGGCGTCCTCCTACGAGCAGTACTTC. The full variable domain, rest sourced from reference TRBV2 and TRBJ2-7, is EPEVTQTPSHQVTQMGQEVILRCVPISNHLYFYWYRQILGQKVEFLVSFYNNEISEKSEIFDDQFSVERPDGSNFTLKIRSTKLEDSAMYFCASRAGQASSYEQYFGPGTRLTVT.